This TCR beta chain was sequenced during a study of T cell responses to AZD1222 COVID-19 vaccine listed by TCRdb under 2021. About the study as a whole: AZD1222 recipients with second doses at about 4 weeks or about 12 weeks were pooled, because spike-specific TCR depth and breadth did not differ between schedules. A total of 233 trial participants underwent TCR sequencing, of whom 200 to 220 had received two doses of AZD1222 and about 25 had received two doses of the MenACWY control vaccine. Enrollment into the trials was organized by age into subgroups of 18-55, 56-69 and 70-plus years, and those subgroups contained approximately 160, 26 and 62 TCR-sequenced participants, respectively. Study-level results and caveats: Because no day 14 peak-response samples were available, the repertoires could be characterized only after the peak T cell response. Reportedly, almost half of the unique spike-specific TCRs recognized epitopes lying outside the regions that are mutated in the B.1.351 and B.1.1.7 variants. In the small 56-69-year group, the increase in depth fell short of significance, most likely because of low power. Participants were mostly white British, with more females than males. The authors suggested clonal diversity may have been underestimated. The whole spike protein was spanned by vaccine-associated CD4 TCRs, and dominant responses were seen in regions 160-218 and 743-854. Only five or six AZD1222 recipients were SARS-CoV-2 seropositive at baseline, limiting conclusions about previously exposed vaccinees. After two AZD1222 doses, both the breadth and the depth of spike-specific TCRs were significantly higher than at day 0 and than in MenACWY recipients.

The sample's time point label, in plain terms: baseline before first vaccination. Vaccinee samples came from UK trials COV001 and COV002, including a single-blind randomized controlled phase 2/3 trial of AZD1222 (ChAdOx1 nCoV-19) in healthy adults. Trial participant PBMC samples were collected at day 0 and day 28 after the second dose for TCRbeta chain sequencing. The CDR3 regions of human TCRbeta chains were subjected to immunosequencing. The authors' analysis ran thus. Repertoire TCRs were checked for matches against a reference library of SARS-CoV-2-specific TCRs that had been generated using the MIRA antigen-specificity platform. Breadth was defined as the fraction of unique TCRs that were SARS-CoV-2-associated. Depth was defined as the fraction of total T cells that were SARS-CoV-2-associated. Using the MIRA data, each spike-specific TCR was mapped to the spike region that the TCR reacts to and placed in a CD4 or CD8 class. Log10-transformed breadth and depth values were compared by one-way ANOVA with Sidak's multiple comparisons tests. The immuneACCESS repertoire file appears here via TCRdb, limited to in-frame rearrangements. These files lack a portion of the clones; in checked studies, under half of the deficit traces to unresolved V genes, and the cause of the others is not known. Clonal size and the V and J genes are those of that table, whereas D and trimming came from the DNA. Within this sample are 170,000 or so clones, with approximately 90% of them counted one time only. The ten largest make up about 3% of the sample.

This clone occurred a few times. It has no known antigen specificity. Base qualities are missing; no much larger clone stands one base away. The receptor was derived from an adult in good health. The source was peripheral blood, collected on day 0 of AZD1222 vaccination.

The DNA reads as follows: TGTGCCAGTAGTGTGGGGTCCAACACTGAAGCTTTCTTT. This yields the protein CASSVGSNTEAFF. The chain joins TRBV19 to TRBJ1-1; confidence is insufficient to name the D gene. There are 13 amino acids in the CDR3, from cysteine to phenylalanine inclusive. The only DNA kept is the CDR3, 39 bases in frame from the first base. The trim is 5 bases for V and 2 bases for J, with a gap of 9 bases between the germline ends. The germline V gene (reference sequence) yields LNHDA for CDR1 and SQIVND for CDR2.